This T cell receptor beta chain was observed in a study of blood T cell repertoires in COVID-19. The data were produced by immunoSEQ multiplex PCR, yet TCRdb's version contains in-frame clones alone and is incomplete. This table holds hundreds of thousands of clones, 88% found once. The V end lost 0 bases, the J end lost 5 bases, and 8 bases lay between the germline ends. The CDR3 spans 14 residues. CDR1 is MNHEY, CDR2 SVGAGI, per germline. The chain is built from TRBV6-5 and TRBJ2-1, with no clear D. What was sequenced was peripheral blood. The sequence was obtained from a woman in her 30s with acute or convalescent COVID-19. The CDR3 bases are TGTGCCAGCAGTTACTCGACTCCCCACAATGAGCAGTTCTTC. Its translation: CASSYSTPHNEQFF.